A single T cell receptor (beta chain) is shown here with its context. V lost 5 bases, J lost 2 bases, and 9 bases lay in between. The germline CDR1 and CDR2 sequences are SQVTM and ANQGSEA. This CDR3 contains 12 residues. The sample belongs to a study of blood T cells in healthy people across ages. Then a second PCR, running about 6 to 12 cycles, was carried out with a sample-barcoded 5' primer and a J-beta primer mix. MiXCR was run by TCRdb on the 5' RACE reads, yielding one entry per CDR3 protein. The data show approximately 2,000,000 distinct CDR3 sequences, 35% to 50% seen once. This chain uses TRBV29-1 with TRBJ2-5, with no clear D. This TCR derives from a human donor in good health. The sample consisted of blood. The CDR3 DNA reads as TGCAGCGTTATCGCCAGTCAAGAGACCCAGTACTTC. It specifies CSVIASQETQYF.